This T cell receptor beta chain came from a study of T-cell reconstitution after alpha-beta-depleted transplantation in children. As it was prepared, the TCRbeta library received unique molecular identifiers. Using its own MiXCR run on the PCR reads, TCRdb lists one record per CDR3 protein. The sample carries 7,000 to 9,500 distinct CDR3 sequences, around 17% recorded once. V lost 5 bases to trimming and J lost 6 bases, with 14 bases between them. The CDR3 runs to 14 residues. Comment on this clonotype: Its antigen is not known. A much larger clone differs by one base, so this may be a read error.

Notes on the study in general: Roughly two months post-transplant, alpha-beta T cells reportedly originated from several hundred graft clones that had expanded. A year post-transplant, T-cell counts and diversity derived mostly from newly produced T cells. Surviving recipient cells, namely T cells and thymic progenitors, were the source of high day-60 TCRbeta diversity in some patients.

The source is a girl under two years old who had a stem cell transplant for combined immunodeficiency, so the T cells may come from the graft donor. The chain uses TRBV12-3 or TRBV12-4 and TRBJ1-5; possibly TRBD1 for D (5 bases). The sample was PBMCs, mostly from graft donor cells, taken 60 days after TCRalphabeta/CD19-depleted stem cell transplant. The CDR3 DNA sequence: TGTGCCAGCAGTGGAACGGGGGATCTTCAGCCCCAGCATTTT. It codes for CASSGTGDLQPQHF.